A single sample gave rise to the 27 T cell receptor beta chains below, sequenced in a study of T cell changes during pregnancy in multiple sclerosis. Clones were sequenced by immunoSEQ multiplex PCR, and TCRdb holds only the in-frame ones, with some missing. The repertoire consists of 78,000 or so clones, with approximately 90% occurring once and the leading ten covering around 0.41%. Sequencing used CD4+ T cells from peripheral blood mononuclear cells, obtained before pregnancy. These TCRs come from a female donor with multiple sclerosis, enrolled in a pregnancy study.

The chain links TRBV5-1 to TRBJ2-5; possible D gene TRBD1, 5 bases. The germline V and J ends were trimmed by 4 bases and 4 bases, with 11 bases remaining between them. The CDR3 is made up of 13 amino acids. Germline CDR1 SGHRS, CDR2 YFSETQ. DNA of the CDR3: TGCGCCAGCAGCCCCAGGGTGGGAGAGACCCAGTACTTC. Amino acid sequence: CASSPRVGETQYF.

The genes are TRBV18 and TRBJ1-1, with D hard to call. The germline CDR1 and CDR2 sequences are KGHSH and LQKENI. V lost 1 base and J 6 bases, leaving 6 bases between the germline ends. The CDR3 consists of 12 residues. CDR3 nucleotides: TGTGCCAGCTCACCACTAGTCCCTGAAGCTTTCTTT. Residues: CASSPLVPEAFF.

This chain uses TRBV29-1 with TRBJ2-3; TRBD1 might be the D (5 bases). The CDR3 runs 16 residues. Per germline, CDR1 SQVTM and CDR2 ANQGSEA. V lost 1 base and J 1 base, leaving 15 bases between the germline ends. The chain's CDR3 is CSVEGGRGGRTDTQYF. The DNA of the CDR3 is TGCAGCGTTGAAGGAGGAAGGGGCGGACGCACAGATACGCAGTATTTT.

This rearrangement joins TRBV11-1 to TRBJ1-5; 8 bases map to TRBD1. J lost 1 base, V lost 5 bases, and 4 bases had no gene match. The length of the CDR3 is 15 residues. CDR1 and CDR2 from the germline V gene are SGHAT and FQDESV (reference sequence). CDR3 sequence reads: CASSATGESNQPQHF. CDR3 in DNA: TGTGCCAGCAGCGCGACAGGGGAAAGCAATCAGCCCCAGCATTTT.

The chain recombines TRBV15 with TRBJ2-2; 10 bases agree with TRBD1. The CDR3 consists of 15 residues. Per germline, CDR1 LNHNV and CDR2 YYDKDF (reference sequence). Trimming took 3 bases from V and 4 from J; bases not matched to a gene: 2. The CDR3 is CATSRDRGGTGELFF. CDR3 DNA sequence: TGTGCCACCAGCAGGGACAGGGGGGGCACCGGGGAGCTGTTTTTT.

For the CDR3, the DNA is TGTGCCAGTAGTGGACAGGGGATTTACTATGGCTACACCTTC. It is translated as CASSGQGIYYGYTF. This rearrangement joins TRBV19 to TRBJ1-2; 9 nucleotides align to TRBD1. The length of the CDR3 is 14 residues. Losses at the gene ends were 5 bases for V and 3 bases for J; bases not matched to a gene: 4. CDR1 and CDR2 (germline): LNHDA, SQIVND (reference sequence).

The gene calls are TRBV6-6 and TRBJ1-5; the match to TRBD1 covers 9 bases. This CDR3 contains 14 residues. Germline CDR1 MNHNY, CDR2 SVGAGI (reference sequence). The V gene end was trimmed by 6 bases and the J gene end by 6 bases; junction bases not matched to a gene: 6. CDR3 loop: CASSPTGGGQPQHF. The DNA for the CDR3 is TGTGCCAGCAGCCCGACAGGGGGAGGTCAGCCCCAGCATTTT.

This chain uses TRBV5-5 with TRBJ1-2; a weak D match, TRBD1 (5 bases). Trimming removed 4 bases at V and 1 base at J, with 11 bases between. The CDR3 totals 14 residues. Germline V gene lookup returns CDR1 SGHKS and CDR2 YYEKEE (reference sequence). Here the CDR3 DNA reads TGTGCCAGCAGCCAGCTCCAGGGTAACTATGGCTACACCTTC. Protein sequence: CASSQLQGNYGYTF.

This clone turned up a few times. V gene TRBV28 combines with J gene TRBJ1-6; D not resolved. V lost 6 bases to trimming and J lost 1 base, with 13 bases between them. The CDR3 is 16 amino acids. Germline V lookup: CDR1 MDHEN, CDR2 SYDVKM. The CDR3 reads CASRDGGKSYNSPLHF. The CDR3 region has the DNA TGTGCCAGCAGAGATGGAGGGAAATCCTATAATTCACCCCTCCACTTT.

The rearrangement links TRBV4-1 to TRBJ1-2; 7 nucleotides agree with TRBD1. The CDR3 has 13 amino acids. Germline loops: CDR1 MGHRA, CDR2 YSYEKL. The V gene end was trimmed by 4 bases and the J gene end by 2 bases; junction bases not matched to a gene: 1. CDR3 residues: CASSPGQNYGYTF. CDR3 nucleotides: TGCGCCAGCAGCCCGGGACAGAACTATGGCTACACCTTC.

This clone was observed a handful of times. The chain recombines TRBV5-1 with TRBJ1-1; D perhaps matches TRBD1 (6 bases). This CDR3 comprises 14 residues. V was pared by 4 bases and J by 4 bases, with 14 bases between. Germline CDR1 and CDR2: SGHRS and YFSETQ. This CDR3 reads CASSQGQPGTEAFF. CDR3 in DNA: TGCGCCAGCAGCCAAGGACAGCCTGGCACTGAAGCTTTCTTT.

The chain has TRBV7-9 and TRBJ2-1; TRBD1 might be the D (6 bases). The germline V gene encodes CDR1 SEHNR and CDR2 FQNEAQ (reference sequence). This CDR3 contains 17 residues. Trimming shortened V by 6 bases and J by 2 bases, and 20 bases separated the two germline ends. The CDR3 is CASRPSHRDKAYNEQFF. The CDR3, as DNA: TGTGCCAGCAGGCCCTCACACCGGGACAAAGCCTACAATGAGCAGTTCTTC.

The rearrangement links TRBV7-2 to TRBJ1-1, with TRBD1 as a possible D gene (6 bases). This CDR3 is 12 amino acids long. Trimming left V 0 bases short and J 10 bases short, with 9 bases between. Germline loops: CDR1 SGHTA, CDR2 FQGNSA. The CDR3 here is CASSLASQGAFF. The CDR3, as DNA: TGTGCCAGCAGCTTAGCGTCACAGGGAGCTTTCTTT.

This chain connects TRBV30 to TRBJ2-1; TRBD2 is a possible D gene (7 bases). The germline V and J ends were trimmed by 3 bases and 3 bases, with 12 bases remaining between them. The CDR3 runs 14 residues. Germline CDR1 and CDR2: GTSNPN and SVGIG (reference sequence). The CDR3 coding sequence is TGTGCCTGGAGGTGGGGAGGGGGCTACAATGAGCAGTTCTTC. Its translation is CAWRWGGGYNEQFF.

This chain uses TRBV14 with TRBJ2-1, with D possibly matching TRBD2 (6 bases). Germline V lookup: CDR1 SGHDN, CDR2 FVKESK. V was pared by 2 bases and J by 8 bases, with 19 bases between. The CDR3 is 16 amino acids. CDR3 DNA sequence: TGTGCCAGCAGCCAATGGGCCGGGGGTCTCCGGGATGAGCAGTTCTTC. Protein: CASSQWAGGLRDEQFF.

CDR3 DNA sequence: TGTGCCAGCAGTGCGGACAGAGACTCCTACGAGCAGTACTTC. Translating gives CASSADRDSYEQYF. The J gene is TRBJ2-7, the V gene TRBV6-1, with a tentative D call TRBD1 (6 bases). The CDR3 totals 14 residues. In germline, CDR1 is MNHNS, CDR2 SASEGT. Trimming pared 4 bases from V and 0 bases from J, leaving 10 bases between.

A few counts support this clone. The CDR3 DNA reads as TGTGCCAGCAAGGAGAGGACAGGGGGTAGCTATGGCTACACCTTC. This codes for CASKERTGGSYGYTF. The chain employs TRBV27 and TRBJ1-2; 10 nucleotides align to TRBD1. The CDR3 is 15 residues long. Germline trimming cut 7 bases from V and 4 bases from J; bases unmatched to any gene: 9. From germline, CDR1 is MNHEY and CDR2 SMNVEV (reference sequence).

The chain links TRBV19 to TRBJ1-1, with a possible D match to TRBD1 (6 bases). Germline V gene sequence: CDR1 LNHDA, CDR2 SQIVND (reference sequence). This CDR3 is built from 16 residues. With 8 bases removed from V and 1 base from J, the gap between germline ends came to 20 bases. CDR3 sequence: CASGRQGKGWNTEAFF. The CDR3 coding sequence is TGTGCCAGTGGCCGCCAGGGGAAAGGCTGGAACACTGAAGCTTTCTTT.

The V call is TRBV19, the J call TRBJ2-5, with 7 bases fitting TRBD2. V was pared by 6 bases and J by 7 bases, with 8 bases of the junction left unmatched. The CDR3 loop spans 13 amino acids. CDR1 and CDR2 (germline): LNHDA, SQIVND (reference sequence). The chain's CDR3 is CASSRDYQMTQYF. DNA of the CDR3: TGTGCCAGTAGCCGGGACTATCAAATGACCCAGTACTTC.

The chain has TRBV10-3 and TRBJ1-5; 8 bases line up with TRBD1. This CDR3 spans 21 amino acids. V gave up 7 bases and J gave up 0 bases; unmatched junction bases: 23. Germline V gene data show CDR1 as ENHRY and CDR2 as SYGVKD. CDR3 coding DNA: TGTGCCATCATCGCCGGGACAGGAGCCTTTAAACCCCTTTATAGCAATCAGCCCCAGCATTTT. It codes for CAIIAGTGAFKPLYSNQPQHF.

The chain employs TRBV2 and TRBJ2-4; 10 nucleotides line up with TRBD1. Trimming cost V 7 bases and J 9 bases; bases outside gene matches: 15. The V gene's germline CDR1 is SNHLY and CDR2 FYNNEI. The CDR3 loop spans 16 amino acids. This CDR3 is CASTPGTGELKAIQYF. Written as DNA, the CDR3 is TGTGCCAGCACCCCCGGGACAGGGGAATTGAAGGCCATTCAGTACTTC.

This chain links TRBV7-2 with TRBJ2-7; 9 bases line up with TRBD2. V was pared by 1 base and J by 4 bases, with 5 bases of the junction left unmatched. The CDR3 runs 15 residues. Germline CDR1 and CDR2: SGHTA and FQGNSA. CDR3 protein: CASSLVTSGPYEQYF. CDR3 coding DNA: TGTGCCAGCAGCTTAGTCACTAGCGGGCCTTACGAGCAGTACTTC.

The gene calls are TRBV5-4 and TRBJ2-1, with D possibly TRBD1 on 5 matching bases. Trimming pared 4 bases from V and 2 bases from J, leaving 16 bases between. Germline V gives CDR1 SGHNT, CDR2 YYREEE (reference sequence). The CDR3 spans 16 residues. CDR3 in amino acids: CASSTNPTEPYNEQFF. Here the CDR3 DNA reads TGTGCCAGCAGCACTAACCCGACAGAGCCCTACAATGAGCAGTTCTTC.

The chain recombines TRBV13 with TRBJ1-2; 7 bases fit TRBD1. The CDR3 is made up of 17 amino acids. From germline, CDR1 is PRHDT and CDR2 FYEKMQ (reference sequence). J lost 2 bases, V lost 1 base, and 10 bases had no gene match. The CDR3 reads CASSLESLGQRNYGYTF. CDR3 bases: TGTGCCAGCAGCTTAGAAAGTTTGGGACAGAGAAACTATGGCTACACCTTC.

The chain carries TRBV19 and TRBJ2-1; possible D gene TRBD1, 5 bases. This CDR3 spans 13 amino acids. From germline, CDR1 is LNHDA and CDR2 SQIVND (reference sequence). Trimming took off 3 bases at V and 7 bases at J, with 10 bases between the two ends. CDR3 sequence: CASSITRQNEQFF. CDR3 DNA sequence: TGTGCCAGTAGTATCACCAGACAGAATGAGCAGTTCTTC.

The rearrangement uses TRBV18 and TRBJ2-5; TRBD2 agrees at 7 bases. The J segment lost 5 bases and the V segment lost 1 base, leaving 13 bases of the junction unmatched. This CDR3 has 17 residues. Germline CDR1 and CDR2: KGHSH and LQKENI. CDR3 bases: TGTGCCAGCTCACCACTTCCGCGGGGGAACCTCCTGGAGACCCAGTACTTC. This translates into CASSPLPRGNLLETQYF.

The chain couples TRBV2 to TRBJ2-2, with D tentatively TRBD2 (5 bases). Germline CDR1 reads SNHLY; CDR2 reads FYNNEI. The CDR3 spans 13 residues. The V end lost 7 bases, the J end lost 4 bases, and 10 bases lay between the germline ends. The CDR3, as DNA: TGTGCCAGCACGCGGGCCGGCACCGGGGAGCTGTTTTTT. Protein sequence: CASTRAGTGELFF.